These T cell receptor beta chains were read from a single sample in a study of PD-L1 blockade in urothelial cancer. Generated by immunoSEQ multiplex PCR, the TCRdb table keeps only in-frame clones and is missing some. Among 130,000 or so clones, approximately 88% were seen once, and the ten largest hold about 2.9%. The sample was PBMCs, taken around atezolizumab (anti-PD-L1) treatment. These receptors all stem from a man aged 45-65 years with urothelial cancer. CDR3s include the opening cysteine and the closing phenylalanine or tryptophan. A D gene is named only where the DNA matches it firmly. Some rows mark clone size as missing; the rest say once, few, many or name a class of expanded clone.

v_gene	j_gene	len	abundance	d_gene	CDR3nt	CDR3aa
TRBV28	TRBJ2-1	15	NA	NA	TGTGCCAGCAGTTCCCCAGTCCGTCCCTACAATGAGCAGTTCTTC	CASSSPVRPYNEQFF
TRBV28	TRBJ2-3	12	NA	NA	TGTGCCAGCAGTCATAGTGCGACTTCGCAGTATTTT	CASSHSATSQYF
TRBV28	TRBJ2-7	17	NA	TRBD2	TGTGCCAGCAGCAAACCGGGACTAGCGGGAGGTCGGTACGAGCAGTACTTC	CASSKPGLAGGRYEQYF
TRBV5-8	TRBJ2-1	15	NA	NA	TGTGCCAGCAGCTCCGGACTTCTCTCCTACAATGAGCAGTTCTTC	CASSSGLLSYNEQFF
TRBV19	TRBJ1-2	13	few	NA	TGTGCCAGTAGTATCGATCGAGGAGTTGGCTACACCTTC	CASSIDRGVGYTF
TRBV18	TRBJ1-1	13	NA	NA	TGTGCCAGCTCACCACTACAGAACACTGAAGCTTTCTTT	CASSPLQNTEAFF
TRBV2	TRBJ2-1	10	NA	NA	TGTGCCAGCAGGAGATATGAGCAGTTCTTC	CASRRYEQFF
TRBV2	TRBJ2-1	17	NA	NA	TGTGCCAGCACTAAAACAGAACTAGCACCTACAGGAAATGAGCAGTTCTTC	CASTKTELAPTGNEQFF
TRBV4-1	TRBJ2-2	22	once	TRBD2	TGCGCCAGCAGCCAAGATGGGGACGGTTGGTCGAGCGGGAGAACGAACACCGGGGAGCTGTTTTTT	CASSQDGDGWSSGRTNTGELFF
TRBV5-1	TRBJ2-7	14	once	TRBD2	TGCGCCAGCAGCCTGACTAGCGGCAACTACGAGCAGTACTTC	CASSLTSGNYEQYF
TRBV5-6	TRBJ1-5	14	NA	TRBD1	TGTGCCAGCAGCCTCACAGGGGCAGGGCAGCCCCAGCATTTT	CASSLTGAGQPQHF
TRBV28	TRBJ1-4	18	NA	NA	TGTGCCAGCAGTTCGGTCTTTAATAGGGGCTCTACTAATGAAAAACTGTTTTTT	CASSSVFNRGSTNEKLFF
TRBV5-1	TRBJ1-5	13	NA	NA	TGCGCCAGCAGCTTTGGGCAAGGACAGCCCCAGCATTTT	CASSFGQGQPQHF
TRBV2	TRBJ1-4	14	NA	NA	TGTGCCAGCAGTGATGTCTCCACTAATGAAAAACTGTTTTTT	CASSDVSTNEKLFF
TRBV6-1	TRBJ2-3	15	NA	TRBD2	TGTGCCAGCAGGACTAGCGGGTCTAGCACAGATACGCAGTATTTT	CASRTSGSSTDTQYF
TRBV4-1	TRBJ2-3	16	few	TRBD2	TGCGCCAGCAGCCCCTATAGCGGGACTGGGACAGATACGCAGTATTTT	CASSPYSGTGTDTQYF
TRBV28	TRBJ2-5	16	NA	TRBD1	TGTGCCAGCAGCTCACAGGGACAGGGTTCGGGGGAGACCCAGTACTTC	CASSSQGQGSGETQYF
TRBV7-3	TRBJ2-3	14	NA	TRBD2	TGTGCCAGCAGCTTAGCGGGAGGGCTTAATACGCAGTATTTT	CASSLAGGLNTQYF
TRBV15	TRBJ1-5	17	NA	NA	TGTGCCACCAGCAGAGGGCAGGGGACCGATAGCAATCAGCCCCAGCATTTT	CATSRGQGTDSNQPQHF